The 18 T cell receptor beta chains in this list originate from one sample, sequenced in a study of blood T cells in healthy people across ages. A second PCR of 7 to 11 cycles used a sample-barcoded 5' primer and a J-beta primer mix. TCRdb recomputed calls from the 5' RACE reads with MiXCR, one row per CDR3 protein. The sample has about 720,000 distinct CDR3 sequences, about a fifth seen once. The sequencing sample was made of blood. These receptors all stem from an older man in good health.

This clonotype was seen more than once but under ten times. CDR3 sequence: CASRISRGHEQYF. The CDR3 DNA is TGTGCCAGCAGGATCTCTAGGGGCCACGAGCAGTACTTC. The J gene is TRBJ2-7, the V gene TRBV6-5; D may be TRBD1 (5 bases). Germline CDR1 is MNHEY and CDR2 is SVGAGI. V lost 6 bases and J 5 bases, leaving 14 bases between the germline ends. The CDR3 is made up of 13 amino acids.

The chain couples TRBV6-1 to TRBJ1-1, with D tentatively TRBD1 (5 bases). This CDR3 is built from 16 residues. CDR1 and CDR2 from the germline V gene are MNHNS and SASEGT. V was clipped by 4 bases and J by 1 base, with 16 bases between them. The DNA for the CDR3 is TGTGCCAGCAGTGGACGACTGGGGGAGACGAACACTGAAGCTTTCTTT. This encodes CASSGRLGETNTEAFF.

The J gene is TRBJ1-1, the V gene TRBV5-6, with D hard to call. In germline, CDR1 is SGHDT, CDR2 YYEEEE. V lost 6 bases, J lost 1 base, and 7 bases lay in between. The CDR3 spans 12 residues. The CDR3 protein is CASTRTNTEAFF. CDR3 nucleotide sequence: TGTGCCAGCACGAGGACGAACACTGAAGCTTTCTTT.

The sample holds a few counts of this clonotype. The chain has TRBV29-1 and TRBJ1-5; 10 bases map to TRBD1. The CDR3 extends over 16 amino acids. Germline CDR1 reads SQVTM; CDR2 reads ANQGSEA. The junction had 8 bases not matched to a gene; V was cut back by 5 bases and J by 1 base. The CDR3 region has the DNA TGCAGCGTTCAGACAGGGGGCGGTGGGAGCAATCAGCCCCAGCATTTT. This sequence encodes CSVQTGGGGSNQPQHF. The full variable domain, its missing parts supplied by reference TRBV29-1 and TRBJ1-5, is SAVISQKPSRDICQRGTSLTIQCQVDSQVTMMFWYRQQPGQSLTLIATANQGSEATYESGFVIDKFPISRPNLTFSTLTVSNMSPEDSSIYLCSVQTGGGGSNQPQHFGDGTRLSIL.

This clonotype has only a few counts. The genes are TRBV4-1 and TRBJ2-3; 7 nucleotides agree with TRBD1. The CDR3 length is 15 residues. CDR1 MGHRA and CDR2 YSYEKL come from the germline V gene. V shed 2 bases, J shed 5 bases, and the junction held 7 bases outside the gene matches. CDR3 sequence (DNA): TGCGCCAGCAGCCAACCACAGGGGATGTTAGATACGCAGTATTTT. Amino acids: CASSQPQGMLDTQYF.

The rearrangement uses TRBV7-2 and TRBJ2-2; D call uncertain. This CDR3 spans 14 amino acids. Deletions cut 8 bases from V and 0 bases from J, with 10 bases between. Germline loops: CDR1 SGHTA, CDR2 FQGNSA. The CDR3 spells CASHRAANTGELFF. CDR3 bases: TGTGCCAGCCATCGGGCAGCGAACACCGGGGAGCTGTTTTTT. Looking up the rest from reference TRBV7-2 and TRBJ2-2 gives the full variable domain: GAGVSQSPSNKVTEKGKDVELRCDPISGHTALYWYRQSLGQGLEFLIYFQGNSAPDKSGLPSDRFSAERTGGSVSTLTIQRTQQEDSAVYLCASHRAANTGELFFGEGSRLTVL.

A single count supports this clonotype. V usage is TRBV24-1 and J usage is TRBJ2-5; possibly TRBD1 or TRBD2 for D (5 bases each). The CDR3 loop spans 13 amino acids. V was cut by 3 bases and J by 5 bases, with 9 bases left in between. Germline CDR1 is KGHDR and CDR2 is SFDVKD. The CDR3 region has the DNA TGTGCCACCAGTGATGGGGGTTTTGAGACCCAGTACTTC. As protein: CATSDGGFETQYF.

Comments on this clonotype: The junction and the germline gene differ at one end; a read error may be behind it. The rearrangement joins TRBV3-1 to TRBJ2-5, with 7 nucleotides matching TRBD1. The germline V gene has CDR1 LGHDT and CDR2 YNNKEL (reference sequence). CDR3 length: 12 amino acids. Written as DNA, the CDR3 is TGTGCCGGCAGCCAAGGGGAAGGGGGCCATCACTTC. Translating gives CAGSQGEGGHHF.

This clonotype was recorded many times. The gene calls are TRBV7-2 and TRBJ2-1; D is uncertain. Trimming took off 5 bases at V and 9 bases at J, with 8 bases between the two ends. The CDR3 sequence is 11 residues long. The germline CDR1 and CDR2 sequences are SGHTA and FQGNSA. The CDR3 DNA reads TGTGCCAGCAGCATGAAGGGTGAGCAGTTCTTC. Translation: CASSMKGEQFF.

A few counts support this clonotype. The CDR3 coding sequence is TGTGCCAGCAGGGGACAGGGGGTCGACACTGAAGCTTTCTTT. Its protein is CASRGQGVDTEAFF. V usage is TRBV12-3 or TRBV12-4 and J usage is TRBJ1-1, with 11 bases aligning to TRBD1. The CDR3 runs 14 residues. V was pared by 6 bases and J by 3 bases, with 3 bases of the junction left unmatched.

The chain is built from TRBV2 and TRBJ2-1; TRBD2 agrees at 8 bases. The CDR3 loop spans 14 amino acids. CDR1 SNHLY and CDR2 FYNNEI come from the germline V gene. The trim removed 7 bases at V and 9 bases at J, leaving 11 bases unmatched. The CDR3 spells CASTRLGGRTEQFF. Written as DNA, the CDR3 is TGTGCCAGCACCCGTTTGGGCGGGAGGACTGAGCAGTTCTTC.

The J gene is TRBJ1-3, the V gene TRBV7-6, with D perhaps matching TRBD1 (5 bases). V dropped 4 bases and J dropped 0 bases, with 13 bases sitting between them. This CDR3 comprises 16 residues. Looked up from germline, CDR1 is SGHVS and CDR2 is FNYEAQ. The CDR3 bases are TGTGCCAGCAGCTGGGGGACGGCAAGCTCTGGAAACACCATATATTTT. This translates into CASSWGTASSGNTIYF.

The V gene is TRBV5-1, the J gene TRBJ2-1, with a tentative D call TRBD2 (6 bases). CDR1 is SGHRS, CDR2 YFSETQ, per germline. Trimming left V 2 bases short and J 2 bases short, with 11 bases between. The length of the CDR3 is 15 residues. The CDR3 sequence is CASSFEDYPYNEQFF. The CDR3 nucleotides are TGCGCCAGCAGCTTTGAGGACTATCCCTACAATGAGCAGTTCTTC.

The J gene is TRBJ2-7, the V gene TRBV7-9; D perhaps matches TRBD1 (6 bases). The DNA end favors TRBJ2-5, so the J call may be wrong. Germline CDR1 reads SEHNR; CDR2 reads FQNEAQ (reference sequence). The CDR3 length is 15 residues. The CDR3 spells CASSFTRTEPETQYF. Written as DNA, the CDR3 is TGTGCCAGCAGCTTTACCCGGACAGAGCCAGAGACCCAGTACTTC.

This clonotype turned up a few times. The V and J genes are TRBV10-3 and TRBJ2-7, with 13 bases matching TRBD2. CDR1 is ENHRY, CDR2 SYGVKD, per germline. CDR3 length: 15 residues. Losses at the gene ends were 6 bases for V and 3 bases for J; bases not matched to a gene: 5. This CDR3 reads CAIREGLAGFYEQYV. The CDR3 DNA reads TGTGCCATCAGAGAGGGACTAGCGGGATTCTACGAGCAGTACGTC.

This clonotype was observed a few times. V usage is TRBV21-1 and J usage is TRBJ2-1; the D call TRBD2 from the table was never checked on the DNA. TRBV21-1 is a listed pseudogene. This CDR3 contains 17 residues. In DNA, the CDR3 is TGTGCCAGCAGCAAATACTGGGAGCAGACATGCAACAATGAGCAGTTCTTC. Amino acids: CASSKYWEQTCNNEQFF.

This clonotype has a handful of counts. V usage is TRBV5-1 and J usage is TRBJ1-1; D gene uncertain. Trimming shortened V by 1 base and J by 4 bases, and 11 bases separated the two germline ends. Germline V gene lookup returns CDR1 SGHRS and CDR2 YFSETQ. The length of the CDR3 is 14 residues. The CDR3 bases are TGCGCCAGCAGCTTGAGCGGGTCGGCCACTGAAGCTTTCTTT. It codes for CASSLSGSATEAFF.

The V call is TRBV6-2 or TRBV6-3, the J call TRBJ1-4, with D unclear. Germline V CDR1 and CDR2: MNHEY, SVGEGT. With 5 bases removed from V and 0 bases from J, the gap between germline ends came to 7 bases. This CDR3 region has 14 residues. CDR3 DNA sequence: TGTGCCAGCAGTCCACGTTCAACTAATGAAAAACTGTTTTTT. Protein sequence: CASSPRSTNEKLFF.